These T cell receptor beta chains were read from a single sample in a study of cytomegalovirus exposure and HLA in healthy donors. The method was immunoSEQ multiplex PCR; TCRdb's version includes in-frame clones alone and lacks a portion of them. The sample consists of 170,000 or so clones, around 74% of them appearing once. Sequenced sample: PBMCs. The receptors were sampled from a male donor in good health and CMV-seronegative. The CDR3 runs from the conserved cysteine through the conserved F or W. The D gene is left open where the match is weak. For some rows the clone size is stated as once, few or many, or as a class when expanded; others skip it.

14	TRBV9	TRBJ1-1	NA	NA	TGTGCCAGCAGCGTAGATGGCAGGCTCACTGAAGCTTTCTTT	CASSVDGRLTEAFF
14	TRBV6-5	TRBJ2-1	NA	TRBD2	TGTGCCAGCAGTTACGGACTAGCGAGTAGTGAGCAGTTCTTC	CASSYGLASSEQFF
14	TRBV6-4	TRBJ1-5	NA	TRBD1	TGTGCCAGCAGTGAGACAGGGGGCAATCAGCCCCAGCATTTT	CASSETGGNQPQHF
14	TRBV5-6	TRBJ1-1	NA	NA	TGTGCCAGCAGCAAAAGATGGGTGAACAGGGAAGCTTTCTTT	CASSKRWVNREAFF
18	TRBV10-3	TRBJ2-3	once	TRBD1	TGTGCCATCAGTGCGCGCAGACAGGGGGGCTCCAACACAGATACGCAGTATTTT	CAISARRQGGSNTDTQYF
15	TRBV5-1	TRBJ2-1	NA	TRBD2	TGCGCCAGCACTATATTAGCGGGGGGCCAGGGGGAGCAGTTCTTC	CASTILAGGQGEQFF
13	TRBV19	TRBJ2-3	NA	NA	TGTGCCAGTAGTACCCTTAGCACAGATACGCAGTATTTT	CASSTLSTDTQYF
14	TRBV6-6	TRBJ1-5	once	NA	TGTGCCAGCACAGCCTTGGGGCACAATCAGCCCCAGCATTTT	CASTALGHNQPQHF
18	TRBV5-1	TRBJ2-1	NA	NA	TGCGCCAGCGGGCATGTGTTTAGGCAACGCGGGGTCAACAATGAGCAGTTCTTC	CASGHVFRQRGVNNEQFF
13	TRBV4-1	TRBJ1-1	NA	TRBD1	TGCGCCAGCAGTCGGACAGGGGATACTGAAGCTTTCTTT	CASSRTGDTEAFF
13	TRBV30	TRBJ1-5	NA	NA	TGTGCCTCGAGGCCGGGAGGCAATCAGCCCCAGCATTTT	CASRPGGNQPQHF
14	TRBV19	TRBJ2-7	NA	NA	TGTGCCAGTAGTACCCAGGCAGGGGACTACGAGCAGTACTTC	CASSTQAGDYEQYF
13	TRBV2	TRBJ1-2	once	NA	TGTGCCAGCAGTGAGGTGGCGGACAATGGCTACACCTTC	CASSEVADNGYTF
19	TRBV30	TRBJ2-1	NA	TRBD1	TGTGCCTGGAGTGTACGATGGGATGTCGAGGGGGCAATAAGTAATGAGCAGTTCTTC	CAWSVRWDVEGAISNEQFF
15	TRBV27	TRBJ1-5	NA	NA	TGTGCCAGCGGGGCACGGGGGGAACCCAATCAGCCCCAGCATTTT	CASGARGEPNQPQHF
20	TRBV9	TRBJ2-7	NA	NA	TGTGCCAGCAGCCTGGGACACCCGGCCAAAGCTTCAGGTTGGGACTACGAGCAGTACTTC	CASSLGHPAKASGWDYEQYF
15	TRBV6-1	TRBJ1-5	NA	TRBD1	TGTGCCAGCAGCCTACAGGGGGCCTTCGCGCAGCCCCAGCATTTT	CASSLQGAFAQPQHF
15	TRBV2	TRBJ1-2	NA	NA	TGTGCCAGCAGGACGAGGGCGGGGTCCCACTATGGCTACACCTTC	CASRTRAGSHYGYTF
14	TRBV30	TRBJ1-5	NA	NA	TGTGCCTGGAGTTTGGGACTGAGCAATCAGCCCCAGCATTTT	CAWSLGLSNQPQHF
14	TRBV7-2	TRBJ2-7	NA	TRBD1	TGTGCCAGCAGCAAGGGGACAGGGCCCTACGAGCAGTACTTC	CASSKGTGPYEQYF
14	TRBV30	TRBJ1-3	NA	NA	TGTGCCTGGAGTGTATCCGGGTCTGGAAACACCATATATTTT	CAWSVSGSGNTIYF
16	TRBV30	TRBJ2-7	NA	TRBD1	TGTGCCTGGAGTGGGGGTTGGGACAGGGAGTCCTACGAGCAGTACTTC	CAWSGGWDRESYEQYF
14	TRBV6-5	TRBJ2-3	NA	TRBD2	TGTGCCAGCAACCTAGGAGCGGGAGCCGATACGCAGTATTTT	CASNLGAGADTQYF
13	TRBV6-5	TRBJ1-5	NA	NA	TGTGCCAGCAGTGGAGGGGCCGTTCAGCCCCAGCATTTT	CASSGGAVQPQHF
16	TRBV9	TRBJ1-2	NA	NA	TGTGCCAGCAGCGTAGGGGGGCAGTCCTCTAGCTATGGCTACACCTTC	CASSVGGQSSSYGYTF
15	TRBV9	TRBJ2-3	NA	TRBD2	TGTGCCAGCAGCCCCGGCGGGAGTAGTCCAGATACGCAGTATTTT	CASSPGGSSPDTQYF